This TCR beta chain was captured by sequencing in a study of blood T cell repertoires in COVID-19. Study-level information: From the United States, Italy and Spain came samples of acute and convalescent COVID-19. The cDNA or gDNA used as material had been derived from T cells, B-cell-depleted T cells, or PBMCs.

In the authors' workflow: It was from reference gene primer amplification that nucleated cell counts were estimated. Produced via immunoSEQ multiplex PCR; TCRdb's table is partial and in-frame only. The V and J calls and the clone size are those of that table, but D and trimming were determined from the DNA. Among roughly 97,000 clones listed, about four fifths were seen once. Germline CDR1 MNHEY, CDR2 SVGEGT. V was pared by 2 bases and J by 2 bases, with 17 bases of the junction left unmatched. There are 19 residues in the CDR3. The chain has TRBV6-2 or TRBV6-3 and TRBJ1-2, with 7 bases lining up with TRBD1. The sequence came from a man in his sixties with acute or convalescent COVID-19. The material sequenced was peripheral blood. In nucleotides, the CDR3 is TGTGCCAGCAGTTACGTTGTCGGGGACAGTAGAAAAATGAACTATGGCTACACCTTC. Protein: CASSYVVGDSRKMNYGYTF.